Listed below are T cell receptor beta chains from one sample, sequenced in a study of vaccination effects on CD4 cells after COVID-19. Sequenced by immunoSEQ multiplex PCR; TCRdb stores in-frame clones only, minus some. The data contain around 25,000 clones, roughly four fifths of them seen just once; the ten biggest clones take up 9.5% to 12%. Their antigens are not known. Specimen: CD4+ T cells from PBMCs cultured without peptide, collected before COVID-19 vaccination. The source of these receptors is a human donor who received a COVID-19 vaccine. The CDR3 runs from the conserved cysteine through the conserved F or W. D genes are given only for firm matches. Where a row states a size, it is once, few, many or the class of an expanded clone; other rows omit it.

TRBJ1-3	-	TRBV5-1	-	CASSPSRGSGNTIYF	TGCGCCAGCAGCCCTTCGAGGGGTTCCGGAAACACCATATATTTT
TRBJ2-7	TRBD2	TRBV3-1/TRBV3-2	-	CASSHGLADEQYF	TGTGCCAGCAGTCACGGACTAGCGGACGAGCAGTACTTC
TRBJ1-2	-	TRBV30	-	CAWSSTGRYGYTF	TGTGCCTGGAGTAGCACCGGACGGTATGGCTACACCTTC
TRBJ1-2	-	TRBV6-1	-	CASSEIGGGYGYTF	TGTGCCAGCAGTGAAATCGGCGGTGGCTATGGCTACACCTTC
TRBJ1-1	-	TRBV29-1	-	CSADRGSTEAFF	TGCAGCGCCGACCGCGGGAGCACTGAAGCTTTCTTT
TRBJ2-1	-	TRBV5-4	-	CASSLGGPSYNEQFF	TGTGCCAGCAGCTTAGGGGGTCCGTCCTACAATGAGCAGTTCTTC
TRBJ1-6	-	TRBV25-1	-	CASSEGDNSPLHF	TGTGCCAGCAGTGAGGGGGACAATTCACCCCTCCACTTT
TRBJ2-1	TRBD1	TRBV7-2	-	CASSLGQGGRDEQFF	TGTGCCAGCAGCTTAGGACAGGGTGGTCGCGATGAGCAGTTCTTC
TRBJ1-2	-	TRBV30	few	CAWSLGNYGYTF	TGTGCCTGGAGTTTGGGGAACTATGGCTACACCTTC
TRBJ2-3	-	TRBV5-6	-	CASSRRGSGVTDTQYF	TGTGCCAGCAGCCGGCGCGGTAGCGGAGTCACAGATACGCAGTATTTT
TRBJ1-3	-	TRBV6-5	-	CASSYSLRGTGNTIYF	TGTGCCAGCAGTTACTCTCTCCGGGGGACGGGAAACACCATATATTTT
TRBJ1-4	-	TRBV29-1	-	CSVEGGAPFNEKLFF	TGCAGCGTTGAAGGAGGGGCGCCTTTTAATGAAAAACTGTTTTTT
TRBJ2-1	-	TRBV2	-	CASSVASYNEQFF	TGTGCCAGCAGTGTAGCATCCTACAATGAGCAGTTCTTC
TRBJ1-4	-	TRBV27	-	CASRTAGEKLFF	TGTGCCAGCCGGACAGCTGGGGAAAAACTGTTTTTT
TRBJ1-6	-	TRBV7-8	-	CASSLLPTEYNSPLHF	TGTGCCAGCAGCTTACTCCCCACTGAGTATAATTCACCCCTCCACTTT
TRBJ2-7	TRBD1	TRBV13	-	CASSLSGQGNYEQYF	TGTGCCAGCAGCTTAAGCGGACAGGGAAACTACGAGCAGTACTTC
TRBJ2-3	-	TRBV7-9	few	CASSLTDTQYF	TGTGCCAGCAGCCTCACAGATACGCAGTATTTT
TRBJ2-7	-	TRBV5-1	-	CASSFSGTALHYEQYF	TGCGCCAGCAGCTTTTCCGGGACTGCCCTACACTACGAGCAGTACTTC
TRBJ2-5	TRBD1	TRBV5-8	few	CASSKPWGQQETQYF	TGTGCCAGCAGCAAACCCTGGGGACAGCAAGAGACCCAGTACTTC
TRBJ1-2	TRBD1	TRBV6-5	-	CASSYTRTGINGYTF	TGTGCCAGCAGTTACACTAGGACAGGGATTAATGGCTACACCTTC
TRBJ2-2	-	TRBV21-1	-	CPASSSTGELFF	TGTCCCGCGAGTAGCTCCACCGGGGAGCTGTTTTTT
TRBJ1-1	-	TRBV5-3	few	CARSEQGNTEAFF	TGTGCCAGAAGTGAGCAGGGGAACACTGAAGCTTTCTTT
TRBJ1-1	TRBD1	TRBV18	-	CASSPTGGATEAFF	TGTGCCAGCTCTCCTACAGGGGGGGCCACTGAAGCTTTCTTT
TRBJ2-7	-	TRBV9	-	CASSVRGGAGSYEQYF	TGTGCCAGCAGCGTAAGAGGGGGGGCCGGCAGCTACGAGCAGTACTTC
TRBJ2-2	TRBD1	TRBV25-1	-	CASSEAVGQGTNTGELFF	TGTGCCAGCAGTGAGGCAGTGGGACAGGGGACGAACACCGGGGAGCTGTTTTTT
TRBJ1-1	-	TRBV3-1/TRBV3-2	-	CASSQVGNTEAFF	TGTGCCAGCAGCCAAGTTGGGAACACTGAAGCTTTCTTT
TRBJ1-1	TRBD1	TRBV15	-	CATSRRPLDRYMPTEAFF	TGTGCCACCAGCCGACGACCATTGGACAGGTACATGCCCACTGAAGCTTTCTTT
TRBJ2-3	-	TRBV4-3	-	CASSQVPASFTDTQYF	TGCGCCAGCAGCCAAGTCCCGGCTAGCTTCACAGATACGCAGTATTTT
TRBJ2-7	TRBD2	TRBV18	-	CASSLGTNSYEQYF	TGTGCCAGCTCACTCGGGACTAACTCCTACGAGCAGTACTTC
TRBJ1-5	TRBD1	TRBV30	once	CAWSAGQGGRPQHF	TGTGCCTGGAGTGCCGGACAGGGAGGAAGGCCCCAGCATTTT
TRBJ2-4	-	TRBV3-1/TRBV3-2	-	CASTGGGAAKNIQYF	TGTGCCAGCACTGGTGGGGGGGCGGCCAAAAACATTCAGTACTTC